This T cell receptor beta chain was identified during a study of CD8+ T cells in alopecia areata. Germline V gene data show CDR1 as MDHEN and CDR2 as SYDVKM. This CDR3 region has 17 residues. This clone has just one count. Once RNA had been extracted, it was reverse transcribed into cDNA to act as the sequencing template. Some clones are missing from TCRdb's copy, which holds only in-frame ones; the method was immunoSEQ multiplex PCR. This sample has tens of thousands of clones, with 55% found just once. The sample comprised NKG2D-high CD8+ T cells sorted from blood. The origin of this receptor is a human donor with alopecia areata. This rearrangement joins TRBV28 to TRBJ2-5; D is tentatively TRBD1 or TRBD2 (5 bases each). TRBJ2-7 explains the end of the DNA better; the J call may be wrong. In DNA, the CDR3 is TGTGCCAGCAGTTCAATCCTTACCGGGACGTCCGCCTACGAGCAGTACTTC. It encodes CASSSILTGTSAYEQYF.